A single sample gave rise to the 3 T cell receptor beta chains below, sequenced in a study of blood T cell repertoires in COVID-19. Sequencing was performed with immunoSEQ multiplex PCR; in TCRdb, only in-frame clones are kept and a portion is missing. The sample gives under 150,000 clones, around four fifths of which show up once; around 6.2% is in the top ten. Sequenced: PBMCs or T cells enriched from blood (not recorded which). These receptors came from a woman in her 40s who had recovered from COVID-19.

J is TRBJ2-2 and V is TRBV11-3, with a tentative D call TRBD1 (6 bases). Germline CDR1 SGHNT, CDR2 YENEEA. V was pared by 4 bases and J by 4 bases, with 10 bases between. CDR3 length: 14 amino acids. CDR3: CASSSRGSTGELFF. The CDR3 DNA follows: TGTGCCAGCAGCTCCAGGGGTAGCACCGGGGAGCTGTTTTTT. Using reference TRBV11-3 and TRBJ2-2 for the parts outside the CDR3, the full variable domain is EAGVVQSPRYKIIEKKQPVAFWCNPISGHNTLYWYLQNLGQGPELLIRYENEEAVDDSQLPKDRFSAERLKGVDSTLKIQPAELGDSAVYLCASSSRGSTGELFFGEGSRLTVL.

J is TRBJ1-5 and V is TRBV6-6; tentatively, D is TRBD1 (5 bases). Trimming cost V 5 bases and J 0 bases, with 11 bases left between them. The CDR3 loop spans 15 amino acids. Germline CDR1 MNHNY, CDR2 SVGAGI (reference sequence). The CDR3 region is CASSPDSLSNQPQHF. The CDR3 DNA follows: TGTGCCAGCAGTCCCGACAGCCTTAGCAATCAGCCCCAGCATTTT.

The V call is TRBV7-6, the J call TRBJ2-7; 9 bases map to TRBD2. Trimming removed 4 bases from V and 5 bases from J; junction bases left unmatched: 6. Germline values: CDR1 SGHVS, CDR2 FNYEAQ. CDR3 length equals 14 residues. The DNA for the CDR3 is TGTGCCAGCAGCTCCATAGCGGGAGTGGACGAGCAGTACTTC. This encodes CASSSIAGVDEQYF. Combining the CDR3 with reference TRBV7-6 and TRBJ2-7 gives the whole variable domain GAGVSQSPRYKVTKRGQDVALRCDPISGHVSLYWYRQALGQGPEFLTYFNYEAQQDKSGLPNDRFSAERPEGSISTLTIQRTEQRDSAMYRCASSSIAGVDEQYFGPGTRLTVT.